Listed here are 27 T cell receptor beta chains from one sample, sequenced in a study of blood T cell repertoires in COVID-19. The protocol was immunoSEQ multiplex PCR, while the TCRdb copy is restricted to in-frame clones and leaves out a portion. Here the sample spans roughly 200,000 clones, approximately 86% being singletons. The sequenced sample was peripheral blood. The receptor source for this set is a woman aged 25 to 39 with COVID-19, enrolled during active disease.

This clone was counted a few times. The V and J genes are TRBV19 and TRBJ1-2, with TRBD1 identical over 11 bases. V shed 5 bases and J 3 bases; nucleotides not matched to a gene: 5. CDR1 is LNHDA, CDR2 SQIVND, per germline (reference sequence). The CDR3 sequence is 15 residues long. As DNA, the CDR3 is TGTGCCAGTAGTTTCGGGACAGGGGGTGACTATGGCTACACCTTC. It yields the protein CASSFGTGGDYGYTF.

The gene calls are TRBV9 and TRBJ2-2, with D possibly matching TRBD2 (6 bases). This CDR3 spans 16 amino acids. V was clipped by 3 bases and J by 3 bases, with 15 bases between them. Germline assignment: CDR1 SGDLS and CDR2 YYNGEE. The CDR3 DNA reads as TGTGCCAGCAGCGACGGGACTCGGGGACACACCGGGGAGCTGTTTTTT. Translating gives CASSDGTRGHTGELFF. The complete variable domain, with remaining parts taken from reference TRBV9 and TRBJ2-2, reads DSGVTQTPKHLITATGQRVTLRCSPRSGDLSVYWYQQSLDQGLQFLIQYYNGEERAKGNILERFSAQQFPDLHSELNLSSLELGDSALYFCASSDGTRGHTGELFFGEGSRLTVL.

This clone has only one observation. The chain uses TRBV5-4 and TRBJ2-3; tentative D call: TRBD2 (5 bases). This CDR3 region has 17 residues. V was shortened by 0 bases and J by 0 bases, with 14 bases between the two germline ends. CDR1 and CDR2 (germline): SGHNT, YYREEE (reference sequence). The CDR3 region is CASSLGLDSASTDTQYF. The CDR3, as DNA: TGTGCCAGCAGCTTGGGGCTGGACTCGGCCAGCACAGATACGCAGTATTTT.

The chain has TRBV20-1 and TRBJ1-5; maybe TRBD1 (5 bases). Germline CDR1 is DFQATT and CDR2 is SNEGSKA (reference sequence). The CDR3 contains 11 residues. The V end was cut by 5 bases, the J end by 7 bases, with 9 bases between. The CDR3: CSAGALQPQHF. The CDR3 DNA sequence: TGCAGTGCTGGGGCACTCCAGCCCCAGCATTTT.

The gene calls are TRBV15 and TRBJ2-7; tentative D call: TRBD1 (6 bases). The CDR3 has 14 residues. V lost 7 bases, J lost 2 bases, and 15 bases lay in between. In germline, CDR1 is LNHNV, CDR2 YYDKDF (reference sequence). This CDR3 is CATKGDLGTYEQYF. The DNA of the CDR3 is TGTGCCACCAAGGGGGACCTGGGGACCTACGAGCAGTACTTC.

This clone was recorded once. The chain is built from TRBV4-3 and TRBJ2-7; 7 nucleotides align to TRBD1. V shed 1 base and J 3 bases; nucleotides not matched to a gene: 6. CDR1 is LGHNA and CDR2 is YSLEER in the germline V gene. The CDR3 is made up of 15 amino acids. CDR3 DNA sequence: TGCGCCAGCAGCCAAGGGGTAGGGGGCGTCTACGAGCAGTACTTC. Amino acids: CASSQGVGGVYEQYF.

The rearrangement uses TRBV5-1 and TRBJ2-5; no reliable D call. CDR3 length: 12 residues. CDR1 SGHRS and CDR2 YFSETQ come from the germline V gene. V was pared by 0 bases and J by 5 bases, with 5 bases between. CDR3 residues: CASSLDGETQYF. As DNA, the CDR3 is TGCGCCAGCAGCTTGGACGGGGAGACCCAGTACTTC. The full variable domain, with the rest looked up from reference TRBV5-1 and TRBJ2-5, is KAGVTQTPRYLIKTRGQQVTLSCSPISGHRSVSWYQQTPGQGLQFLFEYFSETQRNKGNFPGRFSGRQFSNSRSEMNVSTLELGDSALYLCASSLDGETQYFGPGTRLLVL.

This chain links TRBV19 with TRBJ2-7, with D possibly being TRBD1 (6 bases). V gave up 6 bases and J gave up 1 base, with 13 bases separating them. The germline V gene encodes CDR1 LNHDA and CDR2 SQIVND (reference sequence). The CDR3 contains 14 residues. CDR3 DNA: TGTGCCAGTAGACGGACAGAAATTTCCTACGAGCAGTACTTC. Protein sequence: CASRRTEISYEQYF. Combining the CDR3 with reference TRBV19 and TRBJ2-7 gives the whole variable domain DGGITQSPKYLFRKEGQNVTLSCEQNLNHDAMYWYRQDPGQGLRLIYYSQIVNDFQKGDIAEGYSVSREKKESFPLTVTSAQKNPTAFYLCASRRTEISYEQYFGPGTRLTVT.

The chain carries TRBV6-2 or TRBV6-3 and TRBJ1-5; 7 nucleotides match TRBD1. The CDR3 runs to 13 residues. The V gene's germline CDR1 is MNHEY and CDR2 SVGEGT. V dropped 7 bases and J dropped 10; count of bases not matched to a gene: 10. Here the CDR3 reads CASTPDRVRPQHF. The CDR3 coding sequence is TGTGCCAGCACCCCCGACAGGGTCCGACCCCAGCATTTT.

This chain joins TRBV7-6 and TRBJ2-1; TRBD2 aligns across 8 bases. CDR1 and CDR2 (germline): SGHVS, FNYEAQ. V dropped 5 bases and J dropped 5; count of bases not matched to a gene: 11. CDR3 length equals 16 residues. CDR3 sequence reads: CASSPQVREAHNEQFF. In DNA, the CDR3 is TGTGCCAGCAGCCCCCAGGTGCGGGAGGCCCACAATGAGCAGTTCTTC.

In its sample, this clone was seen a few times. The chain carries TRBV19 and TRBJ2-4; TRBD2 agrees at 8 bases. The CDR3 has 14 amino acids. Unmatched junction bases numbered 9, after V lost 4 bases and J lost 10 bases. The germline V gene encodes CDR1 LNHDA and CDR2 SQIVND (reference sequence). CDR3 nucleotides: TGTGCCAGTAGTAGACCGGGACTAGAAAGTATTCAGTACTTC. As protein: CASSRPGLESIQYF.

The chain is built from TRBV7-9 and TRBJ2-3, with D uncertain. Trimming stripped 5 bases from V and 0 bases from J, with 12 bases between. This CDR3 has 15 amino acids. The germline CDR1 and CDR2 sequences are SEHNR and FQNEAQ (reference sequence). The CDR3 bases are TGTGCCAGCAGCACCGCTATCCGGAGCACAGATACGCAGTATTTT. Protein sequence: CASSTAIRSTDTQYF.

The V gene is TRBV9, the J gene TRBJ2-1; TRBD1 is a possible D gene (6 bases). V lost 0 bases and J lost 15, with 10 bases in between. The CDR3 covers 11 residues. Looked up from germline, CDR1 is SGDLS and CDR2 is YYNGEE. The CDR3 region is CASSVGQGLFF. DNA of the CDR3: TGTGCCAGCAGCGTAGGTCAGGGGTTGTTCTTC.

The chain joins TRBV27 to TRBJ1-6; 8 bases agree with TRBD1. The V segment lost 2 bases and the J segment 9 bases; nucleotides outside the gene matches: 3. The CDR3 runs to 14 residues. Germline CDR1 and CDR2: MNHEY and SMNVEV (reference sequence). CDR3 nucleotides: TGTGCCAGCAGTTTAGGACAGGGAGGTTCACCCCTCCACTTT. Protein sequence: CASSLGQGGSPLHF.

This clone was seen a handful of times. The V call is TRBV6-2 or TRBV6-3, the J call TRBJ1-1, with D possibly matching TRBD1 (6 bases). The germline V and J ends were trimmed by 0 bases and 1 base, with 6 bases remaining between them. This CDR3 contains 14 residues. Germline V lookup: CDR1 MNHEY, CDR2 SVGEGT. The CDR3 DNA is TGTGCCAGCAGTTACTCGGGGGCGAACACTGAAGCTTTCTTT. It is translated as CASSYSGANTEAFF.

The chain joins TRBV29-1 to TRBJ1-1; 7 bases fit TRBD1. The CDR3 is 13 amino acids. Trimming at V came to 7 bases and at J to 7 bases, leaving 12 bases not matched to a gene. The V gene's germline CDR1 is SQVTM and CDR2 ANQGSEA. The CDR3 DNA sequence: TGCAGCGCCCGGGACAGCACAATTGATGAAGCTTTCTTT. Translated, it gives CSARDSTIDEAFF.

The CDR3 coding sequence is TGTGCCAGCAGCCCCGGGTCGGGAGGCCTCCAAGAGACCCAGTACTTC. Translation gives CASSPGSGGLQETQYF. The chain couples TRBV5-4 to TRBJ2-5; the match to TRBD2 covers 7 bases. V lost 4 bases to trimming and J lost 1 base; unmatched junction nucleotides: 10. The CDR3 covers 16 residues. The germline CDR1 and CDR2 sequences are SGHNT and YYREEE (reference sequence).

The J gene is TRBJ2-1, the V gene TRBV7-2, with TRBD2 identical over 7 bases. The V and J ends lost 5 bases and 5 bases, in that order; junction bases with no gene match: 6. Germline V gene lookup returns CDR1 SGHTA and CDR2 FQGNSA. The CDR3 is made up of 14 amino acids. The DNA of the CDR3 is TGTGCCAGCAGCGGGGGACTATCCAACAATGAGCAGTTCTTC. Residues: CASSGGLSNNEQFF.

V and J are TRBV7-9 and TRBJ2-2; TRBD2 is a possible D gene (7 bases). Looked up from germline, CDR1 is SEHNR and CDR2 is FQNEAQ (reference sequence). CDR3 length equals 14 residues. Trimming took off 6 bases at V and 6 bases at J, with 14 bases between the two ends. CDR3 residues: CASSLQGGAGELFF. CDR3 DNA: TGTGCCAGCAGTTTACAGGGAGGGGCCGGGGAGCTGTTTTTT.

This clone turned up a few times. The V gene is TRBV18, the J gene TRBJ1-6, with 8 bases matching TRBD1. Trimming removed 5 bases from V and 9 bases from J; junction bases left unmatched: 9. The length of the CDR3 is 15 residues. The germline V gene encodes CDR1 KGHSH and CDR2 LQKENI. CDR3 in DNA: TGTGCCAGCTCAACGGGACAGGCCGGTGGTTCACCCCTCCACTTT. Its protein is CASSTGQAGGSPLHF.

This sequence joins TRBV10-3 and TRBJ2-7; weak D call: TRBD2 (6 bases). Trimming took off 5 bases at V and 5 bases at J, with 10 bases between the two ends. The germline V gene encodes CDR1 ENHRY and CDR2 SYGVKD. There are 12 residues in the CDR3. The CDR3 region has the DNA TGTGCCATCAGTCCAGCGGGCGACGAGCAGTACTTC. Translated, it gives CAISPAGDEQYF.

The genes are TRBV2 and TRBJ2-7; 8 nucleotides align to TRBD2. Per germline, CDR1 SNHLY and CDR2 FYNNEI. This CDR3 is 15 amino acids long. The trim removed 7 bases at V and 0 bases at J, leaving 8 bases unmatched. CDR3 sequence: CASTHELADSYEQYF. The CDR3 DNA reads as TGTGCCAGCACTCATGAACTAGCGGACTCCTACGAGCAGTACTTC.

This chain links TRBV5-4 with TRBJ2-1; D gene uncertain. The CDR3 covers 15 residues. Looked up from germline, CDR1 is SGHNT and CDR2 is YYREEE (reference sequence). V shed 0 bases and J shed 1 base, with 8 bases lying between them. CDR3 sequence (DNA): TGTGCCAGCAGCTTGGACAGCTCATCCTACAATGAGCAGTTCTTC. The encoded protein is CASSLDSSSYNEQFF.

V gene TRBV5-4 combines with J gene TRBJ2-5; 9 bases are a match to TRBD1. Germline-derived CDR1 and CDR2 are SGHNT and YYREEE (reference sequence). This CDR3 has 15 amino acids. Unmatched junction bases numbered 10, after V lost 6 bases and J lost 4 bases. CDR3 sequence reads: CASMQTGGFRETQYF. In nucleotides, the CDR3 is TGTGCCAGCATGCAGACAGGGGGTTTCAGAGAGACCCAGTACTTC.

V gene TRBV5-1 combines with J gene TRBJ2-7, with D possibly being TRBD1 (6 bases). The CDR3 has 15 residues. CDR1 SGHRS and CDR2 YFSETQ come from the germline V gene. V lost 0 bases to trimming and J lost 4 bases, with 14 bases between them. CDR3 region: CASSLDVTGRYEQYF. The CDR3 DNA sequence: TGCGCCAGCAGCTTGGATGTTACAGGGCGGTACGAGCAGTACTTC.

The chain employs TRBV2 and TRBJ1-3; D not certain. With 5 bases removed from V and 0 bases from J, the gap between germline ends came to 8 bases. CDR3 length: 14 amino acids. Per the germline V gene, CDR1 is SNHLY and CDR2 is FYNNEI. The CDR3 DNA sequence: TGTGCCAGCAGTACGACAAGCTCTGGAAACACCATATATTTT. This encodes CASSTTSSGNTIYF.

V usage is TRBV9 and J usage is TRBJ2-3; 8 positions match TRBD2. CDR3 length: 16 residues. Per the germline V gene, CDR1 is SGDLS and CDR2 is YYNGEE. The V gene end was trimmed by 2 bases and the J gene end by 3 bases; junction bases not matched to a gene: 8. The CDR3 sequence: CASSVNPGGGTDTQYF. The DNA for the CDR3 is TGTGCCAGCAGCGTTAACCCCGGGGGGGGAACAGATACGCAGTATTTT.